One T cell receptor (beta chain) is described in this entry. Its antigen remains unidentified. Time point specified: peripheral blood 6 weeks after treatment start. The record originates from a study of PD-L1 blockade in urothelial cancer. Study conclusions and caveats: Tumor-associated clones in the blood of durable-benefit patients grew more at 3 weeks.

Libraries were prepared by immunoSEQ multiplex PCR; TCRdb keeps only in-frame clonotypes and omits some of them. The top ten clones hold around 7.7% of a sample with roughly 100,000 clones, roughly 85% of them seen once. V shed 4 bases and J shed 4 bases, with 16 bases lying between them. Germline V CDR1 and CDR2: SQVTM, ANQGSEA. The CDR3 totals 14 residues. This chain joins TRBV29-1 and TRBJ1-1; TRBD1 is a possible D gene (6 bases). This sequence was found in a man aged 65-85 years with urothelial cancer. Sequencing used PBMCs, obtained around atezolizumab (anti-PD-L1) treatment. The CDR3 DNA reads TGCAGCGTTGGGGCGGGGGGCGTGAGCACTGAAGCTTTCTTT. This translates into CSVGAGGVSTEAFF.